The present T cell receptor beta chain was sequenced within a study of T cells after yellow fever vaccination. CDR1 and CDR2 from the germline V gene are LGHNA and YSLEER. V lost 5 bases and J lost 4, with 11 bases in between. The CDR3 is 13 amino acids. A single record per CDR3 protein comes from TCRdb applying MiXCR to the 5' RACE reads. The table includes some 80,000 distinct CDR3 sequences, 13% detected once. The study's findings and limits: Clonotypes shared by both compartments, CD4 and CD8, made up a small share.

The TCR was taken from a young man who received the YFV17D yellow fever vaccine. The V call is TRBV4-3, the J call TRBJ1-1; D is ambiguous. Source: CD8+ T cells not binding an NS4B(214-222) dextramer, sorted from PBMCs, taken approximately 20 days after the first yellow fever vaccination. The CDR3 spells CASSSRLGTEAFF. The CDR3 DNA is TGCGCCAGCAGCTCCCGGTTGGGCACTGAAGCTTTCTTT.